This TCR beta chain comes out of a study of T cells in localized non-small cell lung cancer. Here immunoSEQ multiplex PCR was the method, and the copy in TCRdb shows in-frame clones only, minus some. The sample lists tens of thousands of clones, roughly nine tenths occurring once. V lost 5 bases and J 0 bases, leaving 14 bases between the germline ends. The V gene's germline CDR1 is SEHNR and CDR2 FQNEAQ (reference sequence). The CDR3 totals 15 residues. This clone has a single count. The starting material was PBMCs, obtained before any cancer treatment. V usage is TRBV7-9 and J usage is TRBJ2-7; D remains unclear. The TCR originated in a woman aged 35-70 years with stage II lung adenocarcinoma. The CDR3 DNA reads TGTGCCAGCAGCCTTTCGGCAGCCAGCTCCTACGAGCAGTACTTC. This sequence encodes CASSLSAASSYEQYF.